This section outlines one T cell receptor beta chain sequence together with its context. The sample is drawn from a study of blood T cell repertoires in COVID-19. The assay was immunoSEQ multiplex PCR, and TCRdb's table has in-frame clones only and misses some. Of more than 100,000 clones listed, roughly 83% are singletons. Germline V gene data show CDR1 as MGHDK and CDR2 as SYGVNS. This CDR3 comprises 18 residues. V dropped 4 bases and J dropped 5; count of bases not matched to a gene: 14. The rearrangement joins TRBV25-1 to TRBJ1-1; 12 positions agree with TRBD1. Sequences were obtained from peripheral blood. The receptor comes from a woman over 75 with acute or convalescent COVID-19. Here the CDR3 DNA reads TGTGCCAGCAGTGGAATCCGGGACAGGGGGCGAGGGGGGACTGAAGCTTTCTTT. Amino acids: CASSGIRDRGRGGTEAFF.